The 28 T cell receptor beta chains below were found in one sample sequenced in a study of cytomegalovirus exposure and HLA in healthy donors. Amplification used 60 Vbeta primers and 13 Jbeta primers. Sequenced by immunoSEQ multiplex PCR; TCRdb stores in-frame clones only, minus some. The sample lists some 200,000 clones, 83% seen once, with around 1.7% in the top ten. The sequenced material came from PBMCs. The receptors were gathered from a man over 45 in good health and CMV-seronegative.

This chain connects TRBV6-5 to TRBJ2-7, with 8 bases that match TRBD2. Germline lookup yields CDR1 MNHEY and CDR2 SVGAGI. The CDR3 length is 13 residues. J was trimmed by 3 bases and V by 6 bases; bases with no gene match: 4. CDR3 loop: CASRGTRDYEQYF. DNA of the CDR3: TGTGCCAGCAGGGGGACTAGAGACTACGAGCAGTACTTC.

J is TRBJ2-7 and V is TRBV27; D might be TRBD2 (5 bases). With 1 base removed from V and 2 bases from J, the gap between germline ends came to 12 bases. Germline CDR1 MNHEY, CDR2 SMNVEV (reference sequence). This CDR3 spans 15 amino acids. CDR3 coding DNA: TGTGCCAGCAGTTTATTCGAGGGAAGGCCCTACGAGCAGTACTTC. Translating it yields CASSLFEGRPYEQYF.

Written as DNA, the CDR3 is TGTGCCAGCAGCGCCCCAGTAGGCAGGCAGGCTGGGGCCAACGTCCTGACTTTC. Translating it yields CASSAPVGRQAGANVLTF. The chain couples TRBV27 to TRBJ2-6; D unclear. Germline CDR1 and CDR2: MNHEY and SMNVEV (reference sequence). The CDR3 spans 18 residues. The germline V and J ends were trimmed by 6 bases and 2 bases, with 20 bases remaining between them.

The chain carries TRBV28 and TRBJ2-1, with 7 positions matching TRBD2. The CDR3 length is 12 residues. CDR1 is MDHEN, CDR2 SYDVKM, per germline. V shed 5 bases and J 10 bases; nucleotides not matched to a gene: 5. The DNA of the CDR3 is TGTGCCAGCAGTCTTGGGGGGGGAGAGCAGTTCTTC. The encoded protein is CASSLGGGEQFF.

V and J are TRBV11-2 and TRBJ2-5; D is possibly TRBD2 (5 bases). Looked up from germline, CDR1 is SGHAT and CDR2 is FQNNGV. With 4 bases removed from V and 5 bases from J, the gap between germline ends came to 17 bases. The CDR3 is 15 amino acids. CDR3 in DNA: TGTGCCAGCAGCTACCCGACGGCGGGTAGGGAGACCCAGTACTTC. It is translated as CASSYPTAGRETQYF.

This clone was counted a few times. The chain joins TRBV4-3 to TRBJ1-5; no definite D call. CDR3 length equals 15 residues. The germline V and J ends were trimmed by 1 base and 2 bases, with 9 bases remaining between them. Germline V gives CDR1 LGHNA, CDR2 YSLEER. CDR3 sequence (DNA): TGCGCCAGCAGCCAAGGGAGGGCTGGCAATCAGCCCCAGCATTTT. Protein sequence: CASSQGRAGNQPQHF.

In DNA form, the CDR3 reads TGCGCCAGCAGCCAGGAGGACAGTCACGAGCAGTACTTC. Its protein product is CASSQEDSHEQYF. The chain carries TRBV4-3 and TRBJ2-7; tentatively, D is TRBD1 (6 bases). The V gene lost 3 bases and the J gene lost 5 bases, with 11 bases spanning the gap. CDR1 is LGHNA and CDR2 is YSLEER in the germline V gene. CDR3 size: 13 residues.

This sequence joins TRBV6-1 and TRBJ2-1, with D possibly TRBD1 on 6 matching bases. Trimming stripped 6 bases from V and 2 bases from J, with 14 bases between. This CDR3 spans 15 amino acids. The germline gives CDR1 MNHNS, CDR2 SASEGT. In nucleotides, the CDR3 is TGTGCCAGCAGCCCGGACAGTGGGGCCTACAATGAGCAGTTCTTC. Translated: CASSPDSGAYNEQFF.

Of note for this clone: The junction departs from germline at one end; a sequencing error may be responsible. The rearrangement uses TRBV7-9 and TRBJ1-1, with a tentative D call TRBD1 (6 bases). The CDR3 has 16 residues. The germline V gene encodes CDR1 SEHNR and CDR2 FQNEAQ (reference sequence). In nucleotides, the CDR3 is TGTTCCAGCAGCCGAAGCGGGGGGCGACCGAACACTGAAGCTTTCTTT. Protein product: CSSSRSGGRPNTEAFF.

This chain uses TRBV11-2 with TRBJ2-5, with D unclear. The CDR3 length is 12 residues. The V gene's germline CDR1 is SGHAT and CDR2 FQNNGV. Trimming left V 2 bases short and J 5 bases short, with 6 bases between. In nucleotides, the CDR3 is TGTGCCAGCAGCTTATCCTCGGAGACCCAGTACTTC. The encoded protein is CASSLSSETQYF. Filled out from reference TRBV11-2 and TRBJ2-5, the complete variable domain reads EAGVAQSPRYKIIEKRQSVAFWCNPISGHATLYWYQQILGQGPKLLIQFQNNGVVDDSQLPKDRFSAERLKGVDSTLKIQPAKLEDSAVYLCASSLSSETQYFGPGTRLLVL.

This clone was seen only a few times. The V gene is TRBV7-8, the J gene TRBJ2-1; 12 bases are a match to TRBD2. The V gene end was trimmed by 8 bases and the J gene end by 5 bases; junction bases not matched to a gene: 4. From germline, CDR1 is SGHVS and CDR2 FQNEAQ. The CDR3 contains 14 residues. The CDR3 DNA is TGTGCCAGCTTAGGACTAGCGGGAAACAATGAGCAGTTCTTC. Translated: CASLGLAGNNEQFF.

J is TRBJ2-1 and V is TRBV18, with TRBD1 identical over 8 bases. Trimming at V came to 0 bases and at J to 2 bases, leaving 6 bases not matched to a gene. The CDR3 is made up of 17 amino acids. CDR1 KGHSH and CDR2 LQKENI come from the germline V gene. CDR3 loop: CASSPPGTGSPYNEQFF. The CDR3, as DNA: TGTGCCAGCTCACCACCCGGGACAGGTTCCCCCTACAATGAGCAGTTCTTC.

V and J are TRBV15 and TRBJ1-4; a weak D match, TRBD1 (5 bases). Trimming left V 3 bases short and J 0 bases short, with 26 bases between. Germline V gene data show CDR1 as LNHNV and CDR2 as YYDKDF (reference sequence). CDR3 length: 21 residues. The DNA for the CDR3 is TGTGCCACCAGCAGGGACATGGACACCGAAACGTCAACTTCAACTAATGAAAAACTGTTTTTT. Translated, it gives CATSRDMDTETSTSTNEKLFF.

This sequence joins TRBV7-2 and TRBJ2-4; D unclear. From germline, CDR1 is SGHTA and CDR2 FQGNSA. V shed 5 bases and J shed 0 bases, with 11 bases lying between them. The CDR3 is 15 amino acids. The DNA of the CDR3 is TGTGCCAGCAGCCCTTTACTGCTAGCCAAAAACATTCAGTACTTC. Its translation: CASSPLLLAKNIQYF.

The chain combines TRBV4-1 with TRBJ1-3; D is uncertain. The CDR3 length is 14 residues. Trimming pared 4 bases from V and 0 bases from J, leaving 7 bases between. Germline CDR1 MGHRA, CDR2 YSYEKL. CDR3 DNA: TGCGCCAGCAGCCCCGGCGGCTCTGGAAACACCATATATTTT. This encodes CASSPGGSGNTIYF.

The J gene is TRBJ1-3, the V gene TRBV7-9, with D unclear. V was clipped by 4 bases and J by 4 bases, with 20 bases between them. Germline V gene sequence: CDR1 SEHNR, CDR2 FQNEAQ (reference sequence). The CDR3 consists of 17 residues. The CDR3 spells CASSSGKQRTFGNTIYF. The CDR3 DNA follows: TGTGCCAGCAGCTCGGGAAAACAGAGAACGTTCGGAAACACCATATATTTT.

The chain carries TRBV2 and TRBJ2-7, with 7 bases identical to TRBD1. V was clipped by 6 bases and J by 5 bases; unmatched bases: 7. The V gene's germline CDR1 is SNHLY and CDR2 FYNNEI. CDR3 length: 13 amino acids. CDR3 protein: CASRLQGFDEQYF. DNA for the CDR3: TGTGCCAGCAGACTACAGGGGTTCGACGAGCAGTACTTC.

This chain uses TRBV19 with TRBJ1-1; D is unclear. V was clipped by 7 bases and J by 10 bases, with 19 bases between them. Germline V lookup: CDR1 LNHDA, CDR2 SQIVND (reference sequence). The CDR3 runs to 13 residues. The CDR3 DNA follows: TGTGCCAGTACCAATGAGGTCGGGGTTGGAGCTTTCTTT. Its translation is CASTNEVGVGAFF.

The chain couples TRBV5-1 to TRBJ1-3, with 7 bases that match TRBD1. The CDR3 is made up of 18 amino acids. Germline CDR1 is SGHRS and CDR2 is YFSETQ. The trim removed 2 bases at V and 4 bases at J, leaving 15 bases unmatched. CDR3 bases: TGCGCCAGCAGCTTCCCCAAGGGGGCGGGGTCGGCGGGAAACACCATATATTTT. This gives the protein CASSFPKGAGSAGNTIYF.

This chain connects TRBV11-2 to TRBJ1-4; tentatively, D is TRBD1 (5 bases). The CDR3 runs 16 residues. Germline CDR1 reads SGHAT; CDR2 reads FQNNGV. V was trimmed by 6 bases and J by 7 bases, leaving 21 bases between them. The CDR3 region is CASRQGRGKGREKLFF. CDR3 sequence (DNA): TGTGCCAGCAGGCAAGGTCGGGGGAAGGGGCGTGAAAAACTGTTTTTT.

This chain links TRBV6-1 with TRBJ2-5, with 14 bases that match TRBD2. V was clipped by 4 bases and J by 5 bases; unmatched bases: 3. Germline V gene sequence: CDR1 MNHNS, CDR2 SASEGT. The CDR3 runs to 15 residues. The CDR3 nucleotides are TGTGCCAGCAGTGGGGGACTAGCGGGAGAGGAGACCCAGTACTTC. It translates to CASSGGLAGEETQYF.

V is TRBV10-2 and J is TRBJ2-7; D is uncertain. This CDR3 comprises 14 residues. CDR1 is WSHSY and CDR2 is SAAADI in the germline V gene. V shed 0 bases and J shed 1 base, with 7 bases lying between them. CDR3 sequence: CASSESISSYEQYF. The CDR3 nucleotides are TGCGCCAGCAGTGAGTCGATCAGTTCCTACGAGCAGTACTTC.

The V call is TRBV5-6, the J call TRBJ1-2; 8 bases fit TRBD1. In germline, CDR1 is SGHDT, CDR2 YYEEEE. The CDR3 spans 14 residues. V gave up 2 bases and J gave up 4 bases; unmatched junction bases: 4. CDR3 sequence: CASSFDRGLYGYTF. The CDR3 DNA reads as TGTGCCAGCAGCTTTGACAGGGGCCTCTATGGCTACACCTTC.

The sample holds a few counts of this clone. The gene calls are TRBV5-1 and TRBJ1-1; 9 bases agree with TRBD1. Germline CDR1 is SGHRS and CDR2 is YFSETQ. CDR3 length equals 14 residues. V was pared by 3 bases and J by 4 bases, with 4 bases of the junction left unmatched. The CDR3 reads CASSSMDRGTEAFF. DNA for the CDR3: TGCGCCAGCAGCTCAATGGACAGGGGCACTGAAGCTTTCTTT.

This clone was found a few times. The CDR3 nucleotides read TGTGCCAGCGGTAATTCGTTAGCTGAAGCTTTCTTT. This encodes CASGNSLAEAFF. The rearrangement uses TRBV28 and TRBJ1-1; D remains ambiguous. V lost 8 bases and J lost 6, with 13 bases in between. This CDR3 has 12 residues. From germline, CDR1 is MDHEN and CDR2 SYDVKM.

The CDR3 sequence: CASSAGRLAGGETQYF. In DNA, the CDR3 is TGTGCCAGCAGCGCGGGGAGACTAGCGGGAGGGGAAACGCAGTATTTT. The V call is TRBV7-3, the J call TRBJ2-3, with 14 bases aligning to TRBD2. The CDR3 runs 16 residues. J was trimmed by 9 bases and V by 5 bases; bases with no gene match: 10. Germline CDR1 SGHTA, CDR2 FQGTGA.

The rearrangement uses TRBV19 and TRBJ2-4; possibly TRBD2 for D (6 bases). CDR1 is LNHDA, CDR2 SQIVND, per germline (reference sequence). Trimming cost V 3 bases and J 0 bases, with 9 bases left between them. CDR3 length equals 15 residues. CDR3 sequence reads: CASSMGGLAKNIQYF. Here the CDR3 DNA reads TGTGCCAGTAGTATGGGGGGATTAGCCAAAAACATTCAGTACTTC.

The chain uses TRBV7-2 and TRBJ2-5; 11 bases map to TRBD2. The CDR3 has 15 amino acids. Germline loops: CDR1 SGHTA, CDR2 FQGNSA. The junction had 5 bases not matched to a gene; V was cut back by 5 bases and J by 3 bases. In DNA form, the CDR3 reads TGTGCCAGCAGCGTTGGGGGACTAGCGGAAGAGACCCAGTACTTC. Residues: CASSVGGLAEETQYF.